This section outlines one T cell receptor beta chain sequence together with its context. As yet, its antigen is unknown. These data belong to a study of a mutant IDH1 vaccine in newly diagnosed glioma. About the research overall: Vaccine dosing followed radiotherapy by 4-6 weeks, or accompanied temozolomide cycles. There were approximately 62% males and about 38% females among treated patients, whose mean age was approximately 44 years. Before enrollment, the patients had been treated with radiotherapy alone, temozolomide alone, or both together. Most of them had received both.

The V and J ends lost 4 bases and 6 bases respectively, with 19 bases between them. Per the germline V gene, CDR1 is LGHNA and CDR2 is YNFKEQ. The CDR3 contains 16 residues. Time point defined: week 23, last vaccination. Doses comprised 300 ug of mutant IDH1 20-mer peptide each, plus topical imiquimod. New WHO grade 3 or 4 astrocytomas that were IDH1-mutant and ATRX-lost occurred in the donors. The method was immunoSEQ multiplex PCR; TCRdb's version includes in-frame clones alone and lacks a portion of them. This table holds roughly 60,000 clones, roughly 85% found once. The J gene is TRBJ2-1, the V gene TRBV4-2, with D perhaps matching TRBD1 or TRBD2 (5 bases each). Specimen: PBMCs, collected from a glioma patient whose treatment included an IDH1 peptide vaccine. The receptor's source is a young man with glioma. The DNA for the CDR3 is TGTGCCAGCAGCCCCGAGGGGCTAGAAGGGGTCAATGAGCAGTTCTTC. The encoded protein is CASSPEGLEGVNEQFF.